This TCR beta chain emerged from a study of shared clonotypes between healthy human individuals. CD8 cells classed as naive were CD45RO-negative and positively selected for CCR7, excluding terminally differentiated effector memory CD45RA+ cells. This table comes from immunoSEQ multiplex PCR, and its TCRdb copy is limited to in-frame clones, with some not included. The sample consists of about 2,100,000 clones, approximately 94% of them appearing once. The V segment lost 5 bases and the J segment 6 bases; nucleotides outside the gene matches: 8. Germline values: CDR1 SQVTM, CDR2 ANQGSEA. The CDR3 has 14 residues.

The clonotype was recovered from a man aged 18 to 29 in good health. Some clones in this sample may be carry-over from other donors' samples. The sample taken for sequencing was naive CD8+ T cells from PBMCs. The chain couples TRBV29-1 to TRBJ2-1; TRBD1 agrees at 9 bases. CDR3 sequence reads: CSVFGTGFLNEQFF. The DNA of the CDR3 is TGCAGCGTTTTTGGGACAGGGTTTCTCAATGAGCAGTTCTTC.